The 7 T cell receptor beta chains below were found in one sample sequenced in a study of blood T cells in healthy people across ages. Through a sample-barcoded 5' primer and a J-beta primer mix, a second PCR was run for roughly 6 to 11 cycles. TCRdb recomputed calls from the 5' RACE reads with MiXCR, one row per CDR3 protein. The profile shows approximately 1.5 million distinct CDR3 sequences, roughly 32% of them singletons. The sample consisted of blood. The source is a woman aged 30 to 39 in good health.

This clonotype was counted only a few times. V is TRBV7-2 and J is TRBJ2-1; TRBD2 matches 7 bases. Germline V lookup: CDR1 SGHTA, CDR2 FQGNSA. The CDR3 length is 15 residues. Trimming removed 2 bases from V and 4 bases from J; junction bases left unmatched: 5. The CDR3 spells CASSLMLAEYNEQFF. The CDR3 DNA reads TGTGCCAGCAGCTTAATGCTAGCGGAGTACAATGAGCAGTTCTTC.

This clonotype was counted a few times. The chain recombines TRBV27 with TRBJ2-1; a possible D gene is TRBD2 (6 bases). The CDR3 totals 11 residues. Germline values: CDR1 MNHEY, CDR2 SMNVEV (reference sequence). The V end was cut by 5 bases, the J end by 12 bases, with 11 bases between. CDR3 nucleotides: TGTGCCAGCAGTAAGACGGGGGTGCAGTTCTTC. Amino acid sequence: CASSKTGVQFF.

The chain couples TRBV6-2 or TRBV6-3 to TRBJ1-1, with D hard to call. This CDR3 spans 12 amino acids. Trimming removed 6 bases at V and 5 bases at J, with 10 bases between. CDR1 is MNHEY, CDR2 SVGEGT, per germline. As DNA, the CDR3 is TGTGCCAGCAGAAGACCGGAAACTGAAGCTTTCTTT. Its translation: CASRRPETEAFF.

V gene TRBV11-2 combines with J gene TRBJ2-1, with 12 bases lining up with TRBD2. The germline V gene encodes CDR1 SGHAT and CDR2 FQNNGV. V gave up 1 base and J gave up 9 bases; unmatched junction bases: 7. The CDR3 covers 16 residues. The CDR3 DNA reads as TGTGCCAGCAGCTTAGCGGGAGGGACTAGCGGGTTTGAGCAGTTCTTC. Translating it yields CASSLAGGTSGFEQFF.

A few counts support this clonotype. This chain uses TRBV3-1 with TRBJ1-4; perhaps TRBD1 as D (5 bases). The CDR3 runs to 15 residues. Germline V lookup: CDR1 LGHDT, CDR2 YNNKEL (reference sequence). V lost 2 bases and J 7 bases, leaving 14 bases between the germline ends. The DNA for the CDR3 is TGTGCCAGCAGCCAACCCCAGGGCGATGGTGAAAAACTGTTTTTT. Translated: CASSQPQGDGEKLFF.

For this clonotype: An end of the junction does not agree with germline; a read error may underlie this. V and J are TRBV30 and TRBJ2-7; no clear D. CDR3 length: 12 residues. Germline assignment: CDR1 GTSNPN and CDR2 SVGIG (reference sequence). The CDR3, as DNA: TGTGCCTGGAGTACCGTAACCTACGTGCAGTACTTC. This codes for CAWSTVTYVQYF.

This clonotype was counted a few times. This chain links TRBV28 with TRBJ2-7; 7 nucleotides agree with TRBD1. V trimming: 5 bases; J trimming: 3 bases; junction bases outside the gene matches: 19. The CDR3 has 18 amino acids. The germline V gene has CDR1 MDHEN and CDR2 SYDVKM. CDR3 DNA: TGTGCCAGCAGTCCGACCCTCAAGGGACAGACCCTTGTCTACGAGCAGTACTTC. It specifies CASSPTLKGQTLVYEQYF.